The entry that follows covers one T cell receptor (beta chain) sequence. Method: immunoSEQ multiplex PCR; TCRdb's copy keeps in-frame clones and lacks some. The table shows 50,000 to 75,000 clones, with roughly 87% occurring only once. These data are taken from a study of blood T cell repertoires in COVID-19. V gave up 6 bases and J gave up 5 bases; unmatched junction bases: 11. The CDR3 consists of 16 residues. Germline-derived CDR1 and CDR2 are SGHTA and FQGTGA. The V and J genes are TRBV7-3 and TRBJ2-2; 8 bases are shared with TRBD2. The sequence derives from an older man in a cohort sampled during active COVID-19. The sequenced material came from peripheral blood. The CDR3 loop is CASSSTAGAETGELFF. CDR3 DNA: TGTGCCAGCAGTTCCACAGCGGGAGCGGAAACCGGGGAGCTGTTTTTT.